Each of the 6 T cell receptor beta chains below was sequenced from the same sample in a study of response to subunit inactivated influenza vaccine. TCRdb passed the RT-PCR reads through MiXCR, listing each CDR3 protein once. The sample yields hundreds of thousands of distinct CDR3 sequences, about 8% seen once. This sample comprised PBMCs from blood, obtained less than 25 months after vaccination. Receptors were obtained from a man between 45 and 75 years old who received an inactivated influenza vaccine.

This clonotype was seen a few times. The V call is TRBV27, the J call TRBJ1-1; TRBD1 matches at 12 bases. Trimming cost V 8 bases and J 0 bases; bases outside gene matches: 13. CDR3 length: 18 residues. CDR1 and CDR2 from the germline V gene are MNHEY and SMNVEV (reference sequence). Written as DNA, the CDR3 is TGTGCCAGCTCCACTGGGACCGGGACAGGGGGCGTGAACACTGAAGCTTTCTTT. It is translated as CASSTGTGTGGVNTEAFF.

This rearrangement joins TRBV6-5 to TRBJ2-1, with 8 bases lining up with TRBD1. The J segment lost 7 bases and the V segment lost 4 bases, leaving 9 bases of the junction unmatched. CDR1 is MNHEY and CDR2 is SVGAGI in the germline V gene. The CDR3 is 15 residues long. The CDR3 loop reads CASSFVQGAQNEQFF. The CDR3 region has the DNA TGTGCCAGCAGTTTCGTCCAGGGGGCGCAGAATGAGCAGTTCTTC.

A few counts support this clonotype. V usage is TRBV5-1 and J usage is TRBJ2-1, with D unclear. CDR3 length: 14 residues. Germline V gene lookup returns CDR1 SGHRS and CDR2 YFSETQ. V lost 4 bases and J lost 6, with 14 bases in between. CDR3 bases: TGCGCCAGCAGCCAAGGTGGTAACTCCAATGAGCAGTTCTTC. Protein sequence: CASSQGGNSNEQFF.

CDR3 in amino acids: CSARGFSGTEAFF. The CDR3 DNA reads TGCAGTGCTAGGGGATTCTCAGGGACTGAAGCTTTCTTT. This chain connects TRBV20-1 to TRBJ1-1, with D maybe TRBD1 (5 bases). Trimming stripped 3 bases from V and 5 bases from J, with 13 bases between. The CDR3 sequence is 13 residues long. Per the germline V gene, CDR1 is DFQATT and CDR2 is SNEGSKA (reference sequence).

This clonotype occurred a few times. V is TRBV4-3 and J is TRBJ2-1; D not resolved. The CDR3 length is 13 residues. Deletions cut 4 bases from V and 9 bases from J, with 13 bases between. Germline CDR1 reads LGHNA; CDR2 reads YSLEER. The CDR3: CASSPLGVGEQFF. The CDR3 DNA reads TGCGCCAGCAGCCCCTTGGGCGTTGGTGAGCAGTTCTTC.

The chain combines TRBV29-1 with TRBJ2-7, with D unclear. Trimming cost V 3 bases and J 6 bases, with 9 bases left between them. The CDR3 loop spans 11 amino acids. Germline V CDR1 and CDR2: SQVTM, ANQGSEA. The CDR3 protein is CSVEWVGEQYF. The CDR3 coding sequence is TGCAGCGTTGAGTGGGTTGGCGAGCAGTACTTC.